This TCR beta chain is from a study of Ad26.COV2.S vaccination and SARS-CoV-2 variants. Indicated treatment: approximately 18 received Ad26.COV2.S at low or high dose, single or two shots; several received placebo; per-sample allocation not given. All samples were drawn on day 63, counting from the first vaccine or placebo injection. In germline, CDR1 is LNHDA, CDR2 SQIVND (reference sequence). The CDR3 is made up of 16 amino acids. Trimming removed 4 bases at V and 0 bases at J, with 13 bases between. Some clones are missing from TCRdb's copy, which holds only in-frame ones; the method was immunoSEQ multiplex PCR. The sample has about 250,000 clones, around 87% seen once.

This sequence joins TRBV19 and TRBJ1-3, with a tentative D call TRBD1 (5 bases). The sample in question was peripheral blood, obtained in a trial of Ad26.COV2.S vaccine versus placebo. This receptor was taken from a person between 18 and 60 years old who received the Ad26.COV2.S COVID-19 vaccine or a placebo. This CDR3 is CASSRSTAVSGNTIYF. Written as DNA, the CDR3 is TGTGCCAGTAGTAGATCGACAGCCGTCTCTGGAAACACCATATATTTT.